This T cell receptor (beta chain) appears in the sequencing data of a study of cytomegalovirus exposure and HLA in healthy donors. Looking at the study overall: From donors who were HLA-typed, an early data release held 75 million to 85 million unique TCRs.

The trim removed 1 base at V and 3 bases at J, leaving 5 bases unmatched. The CDR3 runs to 16 residues. CDR1 and CDR2 (germline): LNHNV, YYDKDF (reference sequence). Study conclusions and caveats: In vitro data verified a few CMV-associated chains as specific for CMV antigens. In a later analysis, HLA-associated beta chains showed higher expansion and lower generation probabilities than comparable chains. Altogether, 150 to 200 TCR beta chains were recorded as cytomegalovirus-associated.

The PCR contained 60 Vbeta and 13 Jbeta primers. TCRdb's table, derived via immunoSEQ multiplex PCR, lists solely in-frame clones and lacks some. The sample has around 99,000 clones; about 77% are singletons. This clone came up once. The antigen remains undetermined. The sequence derives from a man aged 35 to 55 in good health and CMV-seronegative. The sample was PBMCs. The genes are TRBV15 and TRBJ2-3; 9 bases agree with TRBD2. Here the CDR3 DNA reads TGTGCCACCAGCAGAGGACTAGCGGTCGTTACAGATACGCAGTATTTT. Residues: CATSRGLAVVTDTQYF.